Shown below are 29 T cell receptor beta chains from a single sample sequenced in a study of shared clonotypes between healthy human individuals. Libraries were prepared by immunoSEQ multiplex PCR; TCRdb keeps only in-frame clonotypes and omits some of them. The sample shows around 940,000 clones, approximately 80% of them seen only once. The sample comprised memory CD4+ T cells sorted from blood. Described subset: CD45RA-negative fraction. These receptor sequences come from a man aged 18 to 30 in good health.

The V and J genes are TRBV30 and TRBJ2-1; 9 nucleotides line up with TRBD1. The CDR3 is 15 amino acids. Per the germline V gene, CDR1 is GTSNPN and CDR2 is SVGIG (reference sequence). Unmatched junction bases numbered 11, after V lost 3 bases and J lost 8 bases. The CDR3 region has the DNA TGTGCCTGGAGGGCCCGACAGGGGGTAGTATATGAGCAGTTCTTC. Residues: CAWRARQGVVYEQFF. The full variable domain, its missing parts supplied by reference TRBV30 and TRBJ2-1, is SQTIHQWPATLVQPVGSPLSLECTVEGTSNPNLYWYRQAAGRGLQLLFYSVGIGQISSEVPQNLSASRPQDRQFILSSKKLLLSDSGFYLCAWRARQGVVYEQFFGPGTRLTVL.

V usage is TRBV27 and J usage is TRBJ1-1; 7 positions match TRBD1. Trimming at V came to 8 bases and at J to 1 base, leaving 10 bases not matched to a gene. The CDR3 extends over 15 amino acids. Germline loops: CDR1 MNHEY, CDR2 SMNVEV (reference sequence). This CDR3 reads CASRGTTGANTEAFF. The CDR3 DNA reads TGTGCCAGCCGGGGAACCACAGGGGCGAACACTGAAGCTTTCTTT.

This clone was counted only a few times. The V call is TRBV5-6, the J call TRBJ1-1; TRBD1 aligns across 9 bases. Germline loops: CDR1 SGHDT, CDR2 YYEEEE. The CDR3 runs 13 residues. The ends lost 3 bases at V and 5 bases at J; junction bases unmatched: 2. The CDR3 nucleotides are TGTGCCAGCAGCTGGACAGGGGTGACTGAAGCTTTCTTT. It is translated as CASSWTGVTEAFF.

The V call is TRBV5-1, the J call TRBJ1-2; D uncertain. CDR3 length equals 12 residues. Germline assignment: CDR1 SGHRS and CDR2 YFSETQ. Trimming pared 3 bases from V and 5 bases from J, leaving 8 bases between. CDR3 loop: CASSYGEYGYTF. The CDR3 nucleotides read TGCGCCAGCAGCTATGGCGAGTATGGCTACACCTTC.

The CDR3 nucleotides read TGTGCCAGCAGCTTGTCGCACAGTACTAAAAACATTCAGTACTTC. Translated: CASSLSHSTKNIQYF. This chain uses TRBV7-2 with TRBJ2-4; D gene ambiguous. This CDR3 is built from 15 residues. Trimming took 3 bases from V and 4 from J, leaving 13 bases between them. The germline V gene has CDR1 SGHTA and CDR2 FQGNSA.

J is TRBJ1-2 and V is TRBV6-5; TRBD1 aligns across 11 bases. Per the germline V gene, CDR1 is MNHEY and CDR2 is SVGAGI. V shed 2 bases, J shed 2 bases, and the junction held 1 base outside the gene matches. The CDR3 sequence is 15 residues long. The CDR3 protein is CASSYGTGGNYGYTF. The CDR3 bases are TGTGCCAGCAGTTACGGGACAGGGGGGAACTATGGCTACACCTTC.

J is TRBJ2-1 and V is TRBV9; 11 bases are shared with TRBD2. J lost 3 bases, V lost 3 bases, and 11 bases had no gene match. Germline lookup yields CDR1 SGDLS and CDR2 YYNGEE. The CDR3 is 18 amino acids. The CDR3 nucleotides read TGTGCCAGCAGCGCCACTAGCGGGGGCCCGGCTGACTACAATGAGCAGTTCTTC. Its translation: CASSATSGGPADYNEQFF.

This chain uses TRBV6-5 with TRBJ2-7; TRBD1 aligns across 9 bases. V gave up 6 bases and J gave up 6 bases; unmatched junction bases: 6. Germline V CDR1 and CDR2: MNHEY, SVGAGI. The CDR3 spans 13 residues. In DNA form, the CDR3 reads TGTGCCAGCAGCTCACAGGGGGCCTCCGAGCAGTACTTC. Translated, it gives CASSSQGASEQYF.

The chain combines TRBV28 with TRBJ1-5; perhaps TRBD1 as D (5 bases). V was cut by 2 bases and J by 9 bases, with 14 bases left in between. Germline CDR1 and CDR2: MDHEN and SYDVKM. This CDR3 is built from 14 residues. CDR3 region: CASSLRGNGLPQHF. The CDR3 nucleotides read TGTGCCAGCAGTTTAAGGGGCAACGGTTTGCCCCAGCATTTT.

In regard to this clone: This may be a read error: a much more frequent sequence differs by one nucleotide. Other DNA sequences within the sample encode an identical CDR3. DNA for the CDR3: TGTGCTAGTGGTTTGGAACTAGCGGGAGGGAATGAGCAGTTCTTC. Its translation: CASGLELAGGNEQFF. The chain joins TRBV12-5 to TRBJ2-1, with 13 positions matching TRBD2. With V trimmed by 1 base and J by 7 bases, 1 base remained unmatched. This CDR3 comprises 15 residues. The germline CDR1 and CDR2 sequences are LGHNT and FRNRAP.

This sequence joins TRBV5-1 and TRBJ2-5; TRBD1 matches at 7 bases. In germline, CDR1 is SGHRS, CDR2 YFSETQ. This CDR3 is 13 amino acids long. Unmatched junction bases numbered 3, after V lost 4 bases and J lost 3 bases. The CDR3: CASSVGQKETQYF. The DNA of the CDR3 is TGCGCCAGCAGCGTGGGACAGAAAGAGACCCAGTACTTC.

This clone has only a few counts. This sequence joins TRBV11-2 and TRBJ2-1; no reliable D call. The CDR3 loop spans 15 amino acids. Germline V gene sequence: CDR1 SGHAT, CDR2 FQNNGV. The V end lost 4 bases, the J end lost 5 bases, and 15 bases lay between the germline ends. In DNA form, the CDR3 reads TGTGCCAGCAGCTCCGCGTTCCGTCTTGACAATGAGCAGTTCTTC. Translation gives CASSSAFRLDNEQFF.

This clone was counted many times. This sequence joins TRBV6-1 and TRBJ2-1; 13 bases agree with TRBD2. The V gene's germline CDR1 is MNHNS and CDR2 SASEGT. The trim removed 6 bases at V and 10 bases at J, leaving 9 bases unmatched. This CDR3 has 15 amino acids. The CDR3: CASRLTSGGPLEQFF. CDR3 bases: TGTGCCAGCAGGCTGACTAGCGGGGGGCCCTTGGAGCAGTTCTTC.

This clone was detected only a few times. The rearrangement joins TRBV2 to TRBJ2-1; TRBD1 might be the D (6 bases). This CDR3 region has 13 residues. Germline values: CDR1 SNHLY, CDR2 FYNNEI. Trimming took off 7 bases at V and 6 bases at J, with 13 bases between the two ends. The CDR3 nucleotides read TGTGCCAGCAACACAATACAGGGCAATGAGCAGTTCTTC. Translation gives CASNTIQGNEQFF.

The CDR3: CASSFTGSQETQYF. CDR3 nucleotides: TGTGCCAGCAGTTTTACAGGGAGTCAAGAGACCCAGTACTTC. The V call is TRBV27, the J call TRBJ2-5; TRBD1 might be the D (6 bases). Germline V gene lookup returns CDR1 MNHEY and CDR2 SMNVEV (reference sequence). The germline V and J ends were trimmed by 3 bases and 2 bases, with 10 bases remaining between them. The CDR3 consists of 14 residues.

The chain combines TRBV5-5 with TRBJ2-5; 8 nucleotides line up with TRBD2. Germline trimming cut 3 bases from V and 1 base from J; bases unmatched to any gene: 5. The germline gives CDR1 SGHKS, CDR2 YYEKEE (reference sequence). The CDR3 spans 15 residues. The chain's CDR3 is CASSYQREFQETQYF. The DNA for the CDR3 is TGTGCCAGCAGCTACCAGCGGGAGTTCCAAGAGACCCAGTACTTC.

The CDR3 here is CASTQQGNEQYF. The CDR3 coding sequence is TGTGCCAGCACGCAACAGGGAAACGAGCAGTACTTC. The chain combines TRBV28 with TRBJ2-7; TRBD1 is a possible D gene (6 bases). Germline CDR1 and CDR2: MDHEN and SYDVKM. V lost 7 bases and J lost 5, with 12 bases in between. The CDR3 has 12 residues.

CDR3 coding DNA: TGTGCCAGCAGCCGAACAGAGGGGGCGGGGAACACTGAAGCTTTCTTT. Its protein is CASSRTEGAGNTEAFF. The genes are TRBV4-2 and TRBJ1-1; 7 nucleotides line up with TRBD1. CDR3 length: 16 residues. V was pared by 4 bases and J by 1 base, with 9 bases of the junction left unmatched. Germline CDR1 LGHNA, CDR2 YNFKEQ.

The chain uses TRBV6-6 and TRBJ2-7, with D unclear. There are 14 residues in the CDR3. V lost 2 bases and J 2 bases, leaving 10 bases between the germline ends. Germline CDR1 MNHNY, CDR2 SVGAGI (reference sequence). The CDR3 here is CASSYGQKTYEQYF. The DNA for the CDR3 is TGTGCCAGCAGTTACGGGCAGAAAACCTACGAGCAGTACTTC.

The chain carries TRBV10-3 and TRBJ2-3, with 16 nucleotides matching TRBD2. This CDR3 contains 16 residues. Looked up from germline, CDR1 is ENHRY and CDR2 is SYGVKD. The trim removed 5 bases at V and 3 bases at J, leaving 2 bases unmatched. CDR3 amino acids: CAISQGLAGGTDTQYF. CDR3 sequence (DNA): TGTGCCATCAGTCAGGGACTAGCGGGAGGGACAGATACGCAGTATTTT.

This clone was seen more than once but under ten times. This rearrangement joins TRBV10-3 to TRBJ2-7; D might be TRBD2 (6 bases). The CDR3 spans 13 residues. V lost 9 bases and J lost 6, with 18 bases in between. CDR1 and CDR2 from the germline V gene are ENHRY and SYGVKD. The CDR3 nucleotides are TGTGCCATGACTAGTCACGACGGGCTCGAGCAGTACTTC. Amino acids: CAMTSHDGLEQYF.

The chain combines TRBV5-1 with TRBJ2-7, with D possibly TRBD1 on 6 matching bases. This CDR3 is 13 amino acids long. Germline V gene data show CDR1 as SGHRS and CDR2 as YFSETQ. The V end lost 5 bases, the J end lost 2 bases, and 11 bases lay between the germline ends. CDR3 DNA: TGCGCCAGCAGGTCTACAGGGACCTACGAGCAGTACTTC. This encodes CASRSTGTYEQYF.

The chain carries TRBV6-6 and TRBJ2-7, with 11 bases identical to TRBD2. The J segment lost 6 bases and the V segment lost 3 bases, leaving 10 bases of the junction unmatched. The germline V gene encodes CDR1 MNHNY and CDR2 SVGAGI (reference sequence). This CDR3 has 16 amino acids. CDR3 protein: CASSYGVGLAGGEQYF. The CDR3 nucleotides are TGTGCCAGCAGTTATGGTGTGGGGCTAGCGGGAGGCGAGCAGTACTTC.

In this sample, this clone turned up a few times. The chain is built from TRBV21-1 and TRBJ2-7. TRBV21-1 is a listed pseudogene. The CDR3 has 18 residues. CDR3 sequence reads: CASGNPGPSTTSSYEQYF. The CDR3 DNA is TGTGCCAGCGGCAATCCGGGACCCTCTACGACAAGCTCCTACGAGCAGTACTTC.

This clone showed up just a few times. J is TRBJ1-4 and V is TRBV19; no clear D. Per the germline V gene, CDR1 is LNHDA and CDR2 is SQIVND (reference sequence). The CDR3 runs to 13 residues. With 6 bases removed from V and 8 bases from J, the gap between germline ends came to 13 bases. This CDR3 reads CASSLYGGEKLFF. The CDR3 nucleotides are TGTGCCAGTAGCCTGTACGGAGGGGAAAAACTGTTTTTT.

The chain carries TRBV5-4 and TRBJ1-6; tentative D call: TRBD1 (6 bases). Germline-derived CDR1 and CDR2 are SGHNT and YYREEE (reference sequence). This CDR3 spans 17 amino acids. V lost 4 bases and J 8 bases, leaving 22 bases between the germline ends. CDR3 region: CASSQDLIGGSYSPLHF. DNA for the CDR3: TGTGCCAGCAGCCAAGACCTGATAGGGGGTTCTTATTCACCCCTCCACTTT. Full variable domain (remainder filled in from reference TRBV5-4 and TRBJ1-6): ETGVTQSPTHLIKTRGQQVTLRCSSQSGHNTVSWYQQALGQGPQFIFQYYREEENGRGNFPPRFSGLQFPNYSSELNVNALELDDSALYLCASSQDLIGGSYSPLHFGNGTRLTVT.

This clone was counted a single time. The chain has TRBV7-2 and TRBJ1-1; a weak D match, TRBD1 (6 bases). The ends were cut back, 1 base at V and 5 bases at J, with 14 bases in the middle. Germline lookup yields CDR1 SGHTA and CDR2 FQGNSA. CDR3 length: 15 residues. The CDR3 DNA sequence: TGTGCCAGCAGCTTAGTATCCCGGGGGACAACTGAAGCTTTCTTT. Protein product: CASSLVSRGTTEAFF. The variable domain in full, with the rest retrieved from reference TRBV7-2 and TRBJ1-1, is GAGVSQSPSNKVTEKGKDVELRCDPISGHTALYWYRQSLGQGLEFLIYFQGNSAPDKSGLPSDRFSAERTGGSVSTLTIQRTQQEDSAVYLCASSLVSRGTTEAFFGQGTRLTVV.

This chain uses TRBV6-5 with TRBJ2-7; 7 bases map to TRBD2. The V gene's germline CDR1 is MNHEY and CDR2 SVGAGI. The ends lost 2 bases at V and 0 bases at J; junction bases unmatched: 4. CDR3 length equals 15 residues. The CDR3 DNA reads as TGTGCCAGCAGTTACAGGGCTAGCGGCTCCTACGAGCAGTACTTC. Encoded protein: CASSYRASGSYEQYF.

The CDR3 protein is CAWSNLRGRGEQYF. CDR3 nucleotides: TGTGCCTGGAGTAATTTGAGGGGGAGGGGGGAGCAGTACTTC. The rearrangement joins TRBV30 to TRBJ2-7; the D gene is possibly TRBD2 (7 bases). V lost 2 bases, J lost 7 bases, and 18 bases lay in between. CDR3 length: 14 amino acids. The germline gives CDR1 GTSNPN, CDR2 SVGIG (reference sequence).